These 20 T cell receptor beta chains were all obtained from the same sample, sequenced in a study of cytomegalovirus exposure and HLA in healthy donors. 60 Vbeta and 13 Jbeta primers were used in PCR. Using immunoSEQ multiplex PCR, the repertoire was profiled, and TCRdb retains in-frame clones only, with some absent. The sample has more than 85,000 clones, 73% seen once; the top ten hold over 7.5%. The sequenced sample consisted of PBMCs. The origin of the receptors is a man aged 40-49 years in good health and CMV-seronegative.

The chain links TRBV6-5 to TRBJ1-1, with a tentative D call TRBD1 (6 bases). Germline assignment: CDR1 MNHEY and CDR2 SVGAGI. The CDR3 loop spans 13 amino acids. V lost 4 bases to trimming and J lost 10 bases, with 16 bases between them. CDR3 nucleotide sequence: TGTGCCAGCAGTTCCCGGGAGGGGGATTCAGCTTTCTTT. Encoded protein: CASSSREGDSAFF.

This clone was found a few times. This chain joins TRBV7-8 and TRBJ2-7; 11 positions match TRBD2. CDR1 and CDR2 (germline): SGHVS, FQNEAQ. The ends lost 0 bases at V and 2 bases at J; junction bases unmatched: 3. CDR3 length: 16 amino acids. The CDR3 loop reads CASSLASGGGTYEQYF. The CDR3 coding sequence is TGTGCCAGCAGCTTAGCTAGCGGGGGGGGGACCTACGAGCAGTACTTC.

The V and J genes are TRBV6-4 and TRBJ2-3, with unresolved D. CDR1 and CDR2 from the germline V gene are MRHNA and SNTAGT. The CDR3 extends over 15 amino acids. With 0 bases removed from V and 2 bases from J, the gap between germline ends came to 9 bases. The CDR3 nucleotides are TGTGCCAGCAGTGACTCAGACAACCCCACAGATACGCAGTATTTT. Translation: CASSDSDNPTDTQYF.

This sequence joins TRBV28 and TRBJ2-1; D might be TRBD2 (5 bases). CDR3 length equals 19 residues. CDR1 and CDR2 (germline): MDHEN, SYDVKM. The ends were cut back, 5 bases at V and 0 bases at J, with 23 bases in the middle. CDR3 in amino acids: CASSRLPDWRTSSYNEQFF. In DNA, the CDR3 is TGTGCCAGCAGTCGCTTGCCGGACTGGCGTACTAGCTCCTACAATGAGCAGTTCTTC.

The V call is TRBV6-1, the J call TRBJ1-4, with D possibly being TRBD1 (5 bases). Germline loops: CDR1 MNHNS, CDR2 SASEGT. The V and J ends lost 8 bases and 4 bases respectively, with 14 bases between them. The CDR3 sequence is 14 residues long. As DNA, the CDR3 is TGTGCCAGCCATCCTGACAGTCGTAATGAAAAACTGTTTTTT. Its translation: CASHPDSRNEKLFF.

V and J are TRBV28 and TRBJ1-2; D is ambiguous. V lost 0 bases, J lost 5 bases, and 7 bases lay in between. This CDR3 contains 13 residues. Germline V gives CDR1 MDHEN, CDR2 SYDVKM. This CDR3 reads CASSLWSPYGYTF. In DNA form, the CDR3 reads TGTGCCAGCAGTTTATGGAGCCCGTATGGCTACACCTTC.

This clone has just one count. This chain links TRBV29-1 with TRBJ2-2; 8 nucleotides align to TRBD1. Germline V CDR1 and CDR2: SQVTM, ANQGSEA. The CDR3 loop spans 14 amino acids. Unmatched junction bases numbered 10, after V lost 7 bases and J lost 6 bases. The CDR3 is CSGLTGVHAGELFF. In DNA form, the CDR3 reads TGCAGCGGCCTGACAGGGGTCCATGCCGGGGAGCTGTTTTTT.

This chain joins TRBV7-8 and TRBJ2-7; 10 nucleotides align to TRBD1. CDR3 size: 14 residues. V was clipped by 5 bases and J by 11 bases; unmatched bases: 12. Germline V lookup: CDR1 SGHVS, CDR2 FQNEAQ. The CDR3 nucleotides read TGTGCCAGCAGCACAGTGACAGGGGGCCCGAGGAAGTACTTC. It specifies CASSTVTGGPRKYF.

V and J are TRBV7-9 and TRBJ2-7; 10 bases fit TRBD2. The CDR3 runs to 14 residues. Per germline, CDR1 SEHNR and CDR2 FQNEAQ (reference sequence). V gave up 7 bases and J gave up 4 bases; unmatched junction bases: 7. CDR3 protein: CASTRETSGYEQYF. The CDR3 DNA reads TGTGCCAGCACTCGGGAGACTAGCGGGTACGAGCAGTACTTC.

This chain links TRBV18 with TRBJ2-7; TRBD2 might be the D (5 bases). CDR1 is KGHSH and CDR2 is LQKENI in the germline V gene. CDR3 length equals 13 residues. Trimming took off 6 bases at V and 6 bases at J, with 15 bases between the two ends. CDR3 region: CASSGGWVVEQYF. The CDR3 nucleotides are TGTGCCAGCTCGGGCGGGTGGGTCGTCGAGCAGTACTTC.

V is TRBV5-4 and J is TRBJ1-4; weak D call: TRBD1 (6 bases). V lost 4 bases and J lost 5, with 15 bases in between. The CDR3 runs 15 residues. The germline V gene has CDR1 SGHNT and CDR2 YYREEE (reference sequence). The DNA for the CDR3 is TGTGCCAGCAGCGCGTCGACAGGACTCAATGAAAAACTGTTTTTT. This encodes CASSASTGLNEKLFF.

The chain joins TRBV5-1 to TRBJ2-7; possible D gene TRBD2, 7 bases. Per the germline V gene, CDR1 is SGHRS and CDR2 is YFSETQ. V was trimmed by 0 bases and J by 4 bases, leaving 14 bases between them. The CDR3 sequence is 15 residues long. As DNA, the CDR3 is TGCGCCAGCAGCTTGGAAGGGGGGGAGCCATACGAGCAGTACTTC. It encodes CASSLEGGEPYEQYF.

The chain is built from TRBV6-5 and TRBJ1-5; 8 bases fit TRBD1. The junction had 4 bases not matched to a gene; V was cut back by 2 bases and J by 10 bases. CDR3 length: 13 residues. Per the germline V gene, CDR1 is MNHEY and CDR2 is SVGAGI. The CDR3 sequence: CASSYHRGEPQHF. The CDR3 bases are TGTGCCAGCAGTTACCACAGGGGGGAACCCCAGCATTTT.

The chain links TRBV4-3 to TRBJ1-5, with D possibly TRBD1 on 6 matching bases. V lost 0 bases and J 3 bases, leaving 15 bases between the germline ends. This CDR3 contains 17 residues. Germline V gene data show CDR1 as LGHNA and CDR2 as YSLEER. CDR3 sequence: CASSQDLGGPDNQPQHF. CDR3 DNA: TGCGCCAGCAGCCAAGATCTAGGGGGACCAGACAATCAGCCCCAGCATTTT.

The chain joins TRBV4-3 to TRBJ1-6; 9 positions match TRBD1. J was trimmed by 9 bases and V by 0 bases; bases with no gene match: 15. CDR3 length: 19 residues. Germline V CDR1 and CDR2: LGHNA, YSLEER. The CDR3 DNA sequence: TGCGCCAGCAGCCAAGAAAGGCTGGGACAGGGAACCCTTAGTTCACCCCTCCACTTT. Translating it yields CASSQERLGQGTLSSPLHF.

There are a few counts of this clone. The chain links TRBV4-1 to TRBJ2-3; no definite D call. The germline V gene has CDR1 MGHRA and CDR2 YSYEKL. CDR3 length equals 12 residues. V dropped 1 base and J dropped 6 bases, with 5 bases sitting between them. The CDR3 region is CASSQVRDTQYF. The CDR3, as DNA: TGCGCCAGCAGCCAAGTTCGGGATACGCAGTATTTT.

This clone was detected only a few times. V usage is TRBV6-5 and J usage is TRBJ1-1; 7 positions match TRBD1. V was pared by 4 bases and J by 7 bases, with 9 bases of the junction left unmatched. Germline CDR1 is MNHEY and CDR2 is SVGAGI. The CDR3 totals 14 residues. The CDR3 sequence: CASSLQGFDGEAFF. In DNA form, the CDR3 reads TGTGCCAGCAGTTTACAGGGGTTTGATGGTGAAGCTTTCTTT.

The V and J genes are TRBV27 and TRBJ1-1, with 7 nucleotides matching TRBD1. The V and J ends lost 4 bases and 0 bases, in that order; junction bases with no gene match: 5. The CDR3 loop spans 15 amino acids. Germline CDR1 reads MNHEY; CDR2 reads SMNVEV (reference sequence). The CDR3 DNA reads TGTGCCAGCAGTTCCGGGACAGCTGTGAACACTGAAGCTTTCTTT. Amino acid sequence: CASSSGTAVNTEAFF.

This chain connects TRBV9 to TRBJ2-2; D unclear. Germline V gives CDR1 SGDLS, CDR2 YYNGEE. The CDR3 sequence is 14 residues long. Deletions cut 4 bases from V and 4 bases from J, with 11 bases between. The CDR3 DNA sequence: TGTGCCAGCAGCCCTAGTGGGTTCACCGGGGAGCTGTTTTTT. As protein: CASSPSGFTGELFF.

The chain recombines TRBV7-9 with TRBJ2-7, with unresolved D. Per germline, CDR1 SEHNR and CDR2 FQNEAQ (reference sequence). The germline V and J ends were trimmed by 5 bases and 3 bases, with 8 bases remaining between them. The CDR3 loop spans 12 amino acids. The CDR3 DNA reads as TGTGCCAGCAGCCAAAACAACTACGAGCAGTACTTC. It yields the protein CASSQNNYEQYF.